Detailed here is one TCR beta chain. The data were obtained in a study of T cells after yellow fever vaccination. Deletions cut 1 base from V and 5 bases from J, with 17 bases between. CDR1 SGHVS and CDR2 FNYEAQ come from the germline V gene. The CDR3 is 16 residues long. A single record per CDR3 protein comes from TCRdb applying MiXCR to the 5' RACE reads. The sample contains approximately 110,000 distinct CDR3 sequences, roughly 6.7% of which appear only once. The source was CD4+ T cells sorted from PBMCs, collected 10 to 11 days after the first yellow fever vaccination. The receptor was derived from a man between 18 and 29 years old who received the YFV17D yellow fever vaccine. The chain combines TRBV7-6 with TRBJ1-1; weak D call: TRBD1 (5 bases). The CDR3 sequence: CASSLVSGWVGTEAFF. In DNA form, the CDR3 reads TGTGCCAGCAGCTTAGTCTCAGGGTGGGTTGGAACTGAAGCTTTCTTT.